This T cell receptor beta chain was obtained from a study of cytomegalovirus exposure and HLA in healthy donors. For this clone: What it recognizes is unknown.

Regarding the study as a whole: Prior analysis indicated that the majority of TCR beta V segments exhibited productivity approximately 87% or approximately 30% of the time. V segments that were indistinguishable, TRBV6-2 and TRBV6-3 among them, were omitted from analysis. Reportedly, cytomegalovirus status was diagnosed with high sensitivity and specificity. Reportedly, fewer N-insertions than the roughly 700-donor mean appeared in an Asian-associated ancestry cluster in a later analysis.

V gave up 8 bases and J gave up 2 bases, with 7 bases separating them. CDR3 length: 11 residues. Germline CDR1 reads MNHNS; CDR2 reads SASEGT. Vbeta (60) and Jbeta (13) primers were used in the PCR. Clones were sequenced by immunoSEQ multiplex PCR, and TCRdb holds only the in-frame ones, with some missing. This sample carries 170,000 or so clones, approximately 80% of them seen once, and the ten largest clones take about 0.5%. Sequencing was carried out using PBMCs. This chain joins TRBV6-1 and TRBJ2-7; D gene unclear. The source is a woman aged 45-65 years in good health and CMV-seronegative. The DNA of the CDR3 is TGTGCCAGCGTTTTAACCTACGAGCAGTACTTC. It specifies CASVLTYEQYF.